The 2 T cell receptor beta chains given below trace back to one sample, sequenced in a study of cytomegalovirus exposure and HLA in healthy donors. A multiplex PCR was run with 60 Vbeta primers and 13 Jbeta primers. Here immunoSEQ multiplex PCR was the method, and the copy in TCRdb shows in-frame clones only, minus some. The data show about 130,000 clones, 65% to 75% seen once. The source material was PBMCs. These receptor sequences come from a woman aged 45-65 years in good health and CMV-seropositive.

This clone was counted only a few times. One end of the junction fails to match germline, which may point to a read error. The rearrangement joins TRBV7-9 to TRBJ2-7; a possible D gene is TRBD1 (6 bases). This CDR3 region has 13 residues. Germline V lookup: CDR1 SEHNR, CDR2 FQNEAQ (reference sequence). CDR3 sequence: CSSSLKGAYEQYF. For the CDR3, the DNA is TGTTCCAGCAGCTTGAAGGGGGCCTACGAGCAGTACTTC.

CDR3 nucleotides: TGTGCCAGCAGTGACTTACAGGGGGCTTACGAGCAGTACTTC. Protein: CASSDLQGAYEQYF. This chain joins TRBV28 and TRBJ2-7; TRBD1 matches 9 bases. From germline, CDR1 is MDHEN and CDR2 SYDVKM. V lost 5 bases and J lost 4; bases outside the gene matches: 6. CDR3 length: 14 amino acids.